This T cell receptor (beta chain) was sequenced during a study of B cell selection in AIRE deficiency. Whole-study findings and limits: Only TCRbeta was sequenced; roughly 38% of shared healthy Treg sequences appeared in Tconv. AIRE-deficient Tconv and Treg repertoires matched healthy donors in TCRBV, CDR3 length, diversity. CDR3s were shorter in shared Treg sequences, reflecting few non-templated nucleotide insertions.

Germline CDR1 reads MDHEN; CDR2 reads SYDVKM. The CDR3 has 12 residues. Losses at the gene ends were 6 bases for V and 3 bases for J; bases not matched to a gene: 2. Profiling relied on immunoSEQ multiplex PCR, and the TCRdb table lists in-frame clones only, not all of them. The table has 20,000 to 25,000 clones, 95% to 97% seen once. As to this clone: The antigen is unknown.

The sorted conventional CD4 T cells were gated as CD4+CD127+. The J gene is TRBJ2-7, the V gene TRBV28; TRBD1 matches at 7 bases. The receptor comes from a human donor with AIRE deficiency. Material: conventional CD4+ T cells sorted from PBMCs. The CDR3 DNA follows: TGTGCCAGCAGCACAGGGGTCTACGAGCAGTACTTC. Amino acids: CASSTGVYEQYF.